There are a few counts of the clone carrying this TCR beta chain. Its antigen is not known. These data are taken from a study of T cell therapy after organ transplantation. Data came from immunoSEQ multiplex PCR; TCRdb stores just in-frame clones and leaves some out. The sample holds about 1,000 clones, 68% seen once. Time point reported: 4-8 weeks after completion of therapy. V was pared by 6 bases and J by 8 bases, with 13 bases between. The CDR3 covers 12 residues. The sample was CD8+ T cells from blood, taken after autologous CMV-specific T cell therapy. The receptor was isolated from a human patient who had received a solid organ transplant and had CMV disease. Some T cells here may be from the graft donor. V gene TRBV23-1 combines with J gene TRBJ1-2; no definite D call. Being an ORF, TRBV23-1 has a function that is uncertain. The CDR3 DNA follows: TGCGCCAGCAGACCGCCAGGACGCGGCTACACCTTC. This sequence encodes CASRPPGRGYTF.